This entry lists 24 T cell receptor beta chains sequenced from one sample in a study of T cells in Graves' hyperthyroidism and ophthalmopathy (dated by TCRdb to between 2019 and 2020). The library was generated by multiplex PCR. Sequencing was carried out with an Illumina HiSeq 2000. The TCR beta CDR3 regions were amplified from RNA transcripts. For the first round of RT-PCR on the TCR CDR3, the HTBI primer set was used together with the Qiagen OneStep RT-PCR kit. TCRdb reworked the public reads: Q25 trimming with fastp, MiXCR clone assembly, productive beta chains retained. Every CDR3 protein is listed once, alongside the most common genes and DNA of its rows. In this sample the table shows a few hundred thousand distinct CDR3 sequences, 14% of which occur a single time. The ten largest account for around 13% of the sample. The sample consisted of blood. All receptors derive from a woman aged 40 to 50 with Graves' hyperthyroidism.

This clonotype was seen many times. The CDR3 DNA reads as TGTGCCAGCAGTGACGGTGTGCGCCAAGAGACCCAGTACTTC. Amino acids: CASSDGVRQETQYF. J is TRBJ2-5 and V is TRBV6-1; no firm D call. The CDR3 is 14 residues long. Germline lookup yields CDR1 MNHNS and CDR2 SASEGT. Trimming took off 3 bases at V and 1 base at J, with 9 bases between the two ends.

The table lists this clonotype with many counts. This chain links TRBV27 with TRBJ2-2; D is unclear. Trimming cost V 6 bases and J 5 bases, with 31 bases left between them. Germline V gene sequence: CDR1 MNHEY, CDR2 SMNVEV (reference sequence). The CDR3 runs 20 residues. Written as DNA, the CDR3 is TGTGCCAGCAGGCCTATCGGGCCGGTCGGTTACCACACCGAGACCGGGGAGCTGTTTTTT. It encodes CASRPIGPVGYHTETGELFF.

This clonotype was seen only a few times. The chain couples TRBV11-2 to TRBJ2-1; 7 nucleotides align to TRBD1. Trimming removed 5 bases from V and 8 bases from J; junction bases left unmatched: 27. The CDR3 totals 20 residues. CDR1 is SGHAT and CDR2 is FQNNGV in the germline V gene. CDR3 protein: CASSPGQLFRPGGLRYEQFF. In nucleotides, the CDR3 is TGTGCCAGCAGCCCGGGACAGCTATTCCGCCCGGGCGGTCTACGATATGAGCAGTTCTTC.

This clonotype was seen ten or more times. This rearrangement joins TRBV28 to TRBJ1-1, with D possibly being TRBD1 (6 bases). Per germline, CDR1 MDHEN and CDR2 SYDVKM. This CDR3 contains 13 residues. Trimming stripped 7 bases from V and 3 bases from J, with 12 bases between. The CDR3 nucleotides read TGTGCCAGCACCCTAGGGGGTTACACTGAAGCTTTCTTT. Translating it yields CASTLGGYTEAFF.

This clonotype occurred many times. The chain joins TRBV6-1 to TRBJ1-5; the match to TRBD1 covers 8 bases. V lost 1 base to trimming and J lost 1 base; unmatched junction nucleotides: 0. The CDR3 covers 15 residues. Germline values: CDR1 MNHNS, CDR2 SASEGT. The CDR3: CASSEGQGSNQPQHF. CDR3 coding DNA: TGTGCCAGCAGTGAAGGACAGGGGAGCAATCAGCCCCAGCATTTT.

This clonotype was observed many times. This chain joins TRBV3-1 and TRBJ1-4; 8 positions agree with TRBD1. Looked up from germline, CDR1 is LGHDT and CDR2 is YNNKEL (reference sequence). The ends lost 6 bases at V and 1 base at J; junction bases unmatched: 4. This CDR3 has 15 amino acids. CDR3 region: CASRETGETNEKLFF. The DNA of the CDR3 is TGTGCCAGCAGGGAGACAGGGGAAACTAATGAAAAACTGTTTTTT.

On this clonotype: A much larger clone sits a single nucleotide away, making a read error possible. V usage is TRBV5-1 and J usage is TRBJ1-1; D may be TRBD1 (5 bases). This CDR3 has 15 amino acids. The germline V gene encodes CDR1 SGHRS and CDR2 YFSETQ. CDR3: CASSPGDGVKTEAFF. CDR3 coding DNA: TGCGCCAGCAGCCCTGGGGACGGGGTGAAAACTGAAGCTTTCTTT.

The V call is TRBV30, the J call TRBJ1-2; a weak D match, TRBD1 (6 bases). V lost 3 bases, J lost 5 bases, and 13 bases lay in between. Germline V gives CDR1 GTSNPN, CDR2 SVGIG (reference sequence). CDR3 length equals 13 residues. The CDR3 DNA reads TGTGCCTGGAGAACGGGGGCTGGTTATGGCTACACCTTC. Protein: CAWRTGAGYGYTF.

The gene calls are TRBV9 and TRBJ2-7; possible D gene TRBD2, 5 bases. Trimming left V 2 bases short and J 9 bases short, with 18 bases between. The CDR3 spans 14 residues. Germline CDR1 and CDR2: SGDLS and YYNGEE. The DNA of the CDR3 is TGTGCCAGCAGCGTCGACGGCGAGAGGGTCGTGCAGTACTTC. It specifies CASSVDGERVVQYF. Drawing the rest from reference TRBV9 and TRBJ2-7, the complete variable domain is DSGVTQTPKHLITATGQRVTLRCSPRSGDLSVYWYQQSLDQGLQFLIQYYNGEERAKGNILERFSAQQFPDLHSELNLSSLELGDSALYFCASSVDGERVVQYFGPGTRLTVT.

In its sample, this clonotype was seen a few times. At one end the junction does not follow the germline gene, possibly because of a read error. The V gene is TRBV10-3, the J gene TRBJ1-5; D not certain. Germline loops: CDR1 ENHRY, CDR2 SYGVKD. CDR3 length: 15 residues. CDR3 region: CAIGDAATSNQPQHF. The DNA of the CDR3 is TGTGCCATCGGTGACGCTGCGACCAGCAATCAGCCCCAGCATTTT.

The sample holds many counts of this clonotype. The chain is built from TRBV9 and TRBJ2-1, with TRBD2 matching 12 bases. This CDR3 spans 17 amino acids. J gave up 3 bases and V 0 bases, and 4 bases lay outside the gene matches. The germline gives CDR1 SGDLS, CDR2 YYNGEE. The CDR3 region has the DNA TGTGCCAGCAGCGTAGGTCTAGCGGGAGGGTACTACAATGAGCAGTTCTTC. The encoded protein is CASSVGLAGGYYNEQFF.

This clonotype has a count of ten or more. CDR3 in amino acids: CASSLLSNYEQYF. Written as DNA, the CDR3 is TGTGCCAGCAGCTTACTCTCTAACTACGAGCAGTACTTC. This chain uses TRBV11-3 with TRBJ2-7; D remains unclear. The CDR3 has 13 residues. V gave up 2 bases and J gave up 3 bases, with 8 bases separating them. Germline loops: CDR1 SGHNT, CDR2 YENEEA.

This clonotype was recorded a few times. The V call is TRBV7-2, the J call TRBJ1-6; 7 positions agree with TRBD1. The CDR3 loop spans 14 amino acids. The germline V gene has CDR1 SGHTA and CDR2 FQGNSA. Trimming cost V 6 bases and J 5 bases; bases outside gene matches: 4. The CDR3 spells CASRPGTDNSPLHF. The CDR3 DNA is TGTGCCAGCAGACCCGGGACAGATAATTCACCCCTCCACTTT.

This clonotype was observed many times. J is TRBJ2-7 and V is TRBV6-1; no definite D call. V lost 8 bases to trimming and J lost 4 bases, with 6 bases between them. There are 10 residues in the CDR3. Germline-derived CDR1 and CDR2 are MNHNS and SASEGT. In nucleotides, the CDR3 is TGTGCCAGCGAGTCTTACGAGCAGTACTTC. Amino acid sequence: CASESYEQYF.

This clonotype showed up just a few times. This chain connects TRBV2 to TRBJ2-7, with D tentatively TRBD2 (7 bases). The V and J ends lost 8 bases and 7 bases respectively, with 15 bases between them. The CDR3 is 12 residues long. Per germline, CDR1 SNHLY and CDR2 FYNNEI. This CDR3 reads CASQRDIEEQYF. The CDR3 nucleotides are TGTGCCAGCCAGCGGGACATCGAGGAGCAGTACTTC.

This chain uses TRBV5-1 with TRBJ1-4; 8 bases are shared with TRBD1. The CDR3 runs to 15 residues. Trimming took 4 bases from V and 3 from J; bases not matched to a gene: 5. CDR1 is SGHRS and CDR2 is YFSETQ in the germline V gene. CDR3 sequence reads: CASSQQGESNEKLFF. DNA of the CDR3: TGCGCCAGCAGCCAACAGGGGGAATCTAATGAAAAACTGTTTTTT.

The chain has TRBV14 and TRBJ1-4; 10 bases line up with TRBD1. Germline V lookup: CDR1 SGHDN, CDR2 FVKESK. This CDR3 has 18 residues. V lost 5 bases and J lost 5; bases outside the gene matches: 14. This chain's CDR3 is CASSERQGAIWGNEKLFF. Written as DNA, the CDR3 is TGTGCCAGCAGCGAAAGACAGGGGGCGATTTGGGGGAATGAAAAACTGTTTTTT.

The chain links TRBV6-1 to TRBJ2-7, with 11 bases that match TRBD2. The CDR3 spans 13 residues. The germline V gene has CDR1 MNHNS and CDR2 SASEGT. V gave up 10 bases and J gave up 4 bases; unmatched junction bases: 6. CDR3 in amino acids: CATRGTSGYEQYF. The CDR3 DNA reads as TGTGCCACCAGAGGGACTAGCGGTTACGAGCAGTACTTC.

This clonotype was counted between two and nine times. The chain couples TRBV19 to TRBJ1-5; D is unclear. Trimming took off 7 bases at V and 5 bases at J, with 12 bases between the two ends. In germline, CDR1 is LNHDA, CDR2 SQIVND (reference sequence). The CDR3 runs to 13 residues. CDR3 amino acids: CASNEGNYQPQHF. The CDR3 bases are TGTGCCAGTAACGAGGGAAATTATCAGCCCCAGCATTTT. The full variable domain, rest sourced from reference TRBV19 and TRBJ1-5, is DGGITQSPKYLFRKEGQNVTLSCEQNLNHDAMYWYRQDPGQGLRLIYYSQIVNDFQKGDIAEGYSVSREKKESFPLTVTSAQKNPTAFYLCASNEGNYQPQHFGDGTRLSIL.

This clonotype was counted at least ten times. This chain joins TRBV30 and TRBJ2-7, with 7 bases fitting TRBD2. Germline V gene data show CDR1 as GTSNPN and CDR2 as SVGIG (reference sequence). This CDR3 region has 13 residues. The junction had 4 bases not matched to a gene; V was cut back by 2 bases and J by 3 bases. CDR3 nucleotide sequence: TGTGCCTGGAGTTCGGGGGGTTTCTACGAGCAGTACTTC. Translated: CAWSSGGFYEQYF.

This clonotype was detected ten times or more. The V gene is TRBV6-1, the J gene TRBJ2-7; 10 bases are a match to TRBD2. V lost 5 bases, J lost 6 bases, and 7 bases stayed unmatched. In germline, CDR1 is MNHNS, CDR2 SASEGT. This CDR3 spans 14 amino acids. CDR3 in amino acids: CASSNSGRFSEQYF. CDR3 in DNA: TGTGCCAGCAGTAATAGCGGGAGGTTTAGCGAGCAGTACTTC.

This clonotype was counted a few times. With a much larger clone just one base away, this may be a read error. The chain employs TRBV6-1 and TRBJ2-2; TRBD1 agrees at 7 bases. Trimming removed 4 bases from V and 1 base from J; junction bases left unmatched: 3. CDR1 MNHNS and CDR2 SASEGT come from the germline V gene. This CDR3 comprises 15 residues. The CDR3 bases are TGTGCCAGCAGTGCCAGGACAGGGAACACCGGGGAGCTGTTTTTT. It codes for CASSARTGNTGELFF.

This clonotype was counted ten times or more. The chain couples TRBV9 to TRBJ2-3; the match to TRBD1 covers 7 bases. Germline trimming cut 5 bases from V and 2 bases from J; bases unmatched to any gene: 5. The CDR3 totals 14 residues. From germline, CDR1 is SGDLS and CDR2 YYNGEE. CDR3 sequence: CASSTTGSTDTQYF. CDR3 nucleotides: TGTGCCAGCAGTACGACAGGGTCCACAGATACGCAGTATTTT.

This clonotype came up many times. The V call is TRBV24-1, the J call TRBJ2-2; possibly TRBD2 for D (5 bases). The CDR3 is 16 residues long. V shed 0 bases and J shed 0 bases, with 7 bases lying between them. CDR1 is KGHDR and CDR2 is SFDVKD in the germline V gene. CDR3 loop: CATSDLAAANTGELFF. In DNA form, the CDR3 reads TGTGCCACCAGTGATTTGGCAGCGGCGAACACCGGGGAGCTGTTTTTT.